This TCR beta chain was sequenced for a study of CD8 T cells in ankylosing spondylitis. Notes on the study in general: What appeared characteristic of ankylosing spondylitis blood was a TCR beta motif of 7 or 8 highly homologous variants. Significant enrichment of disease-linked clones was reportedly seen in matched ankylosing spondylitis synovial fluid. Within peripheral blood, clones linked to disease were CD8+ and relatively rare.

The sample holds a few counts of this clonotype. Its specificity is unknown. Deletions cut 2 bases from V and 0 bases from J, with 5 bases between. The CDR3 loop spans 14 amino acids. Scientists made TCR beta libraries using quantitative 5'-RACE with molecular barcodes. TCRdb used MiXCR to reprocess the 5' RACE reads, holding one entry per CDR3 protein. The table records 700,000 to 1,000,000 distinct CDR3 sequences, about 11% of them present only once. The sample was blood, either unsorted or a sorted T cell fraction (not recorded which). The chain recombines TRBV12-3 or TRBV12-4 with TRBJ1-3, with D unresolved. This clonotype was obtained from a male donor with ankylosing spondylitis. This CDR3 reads CASSLWGSGNTIYF. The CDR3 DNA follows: TGTGCCAGCAGTTTATGGGGCTCTGGAAACACCATATATTTT.